This T cell receptor (beta chain) was retrieved from a study of blood T cell repertoires in COVID-19. Across the study: COVID-19 samples, acute and convalescent, were from the United States, Italy and Spain. PBMCs, B-cell-depleted T cells, or T cells were the source of the cDNA or gDNA that made up the material.

This CDR3 is built from 18 residues. Germline V CDR1 and CDR2: SGHTA, FQGTGA. V lost 5 bases to trimming and J lost 0 bases; unmatched junction nucleotides: 12. In the original workflow: Estimation of nucleated cell counts was performed using reference gene primer amplification. Produced via immunoSEQ multiplex PCR; TCRdb's table is partial and in-frame only. V, J and clone size are taken as reported in that table, and D and trimming were inferred from the DNA itself. The sample includes roughly 61,000 clones, around 70% of them seen just once. The sequence was obtained from a woman aged 70-85 years with acute or convalescent COVID-19. The sequenced sample consisted of peripheral blood. The genes are TRBV7-3 and TRBJ2-3, with TRBD2 matching 9 bases. This CDR3 reads CASSLTGSGGTSTDTQYF. CDR3 coding DNA: TGTGCCAGCAGCCTCACAGGCAGCGGGGGGACCAGCACAGATACGCAGTATTTT.